This TCR beta chain comes out of a study of CD8 T cells in Susac syndrome. Study results and caveats: An acknowledgment was made by the study that its TCR sequencing and HLA analysis involved relatively few individuals.

About 0.5 to 1 ug RNA was reverse transcribed with random hexamers. TCR beta CDR3 was amplified by immunoSEQ covering 54 Vbeta and 13 Jbeta. TCRdb re-analysed the immunoSEQ multiplex PCR reads in MiXCR, keeping a single row per CDR3 protein. This sample has 180,000 or so distinct CDR3 sequences, with 90% to 95% found just once. High-throughput TCR beta sequencing covered peripheral CD8+ and CD4+ T cells. FACS was used to enrich TEMRA cells, whereas the CD8+ and CD4+ T cells were obtained by negative isolation. Details on this clonotype: No antigen is known for it.

Germline V gene sequence: CDR1 DFQATT, CDR2 SNEGSKA (reference sequence). J lost 3 bases, V lost 7 bases, and 4 bases had no gene match. This CDR3 is built from 14 residues. The source is a human donor in good health. Source material: CD4+ T cells from PBMCs. V is TRBV20-1 and J is TRBJ2-3; 13 bases align to TRBD2. CDR3 sequence: CSGGLAGLTDTQYF. For the CDR3, the DNA is TGCAGTGGGGGACTAGCGGGACTAACAGATACGCAGTATTTT.